A single T cell receptor (beta chain) is shown here with its context. The antigen is not known. Profiling relied on immunoSEQ multiplex PCR, and the TCRdb table lists in-frame clones only, not all of them. Of about 110,000 clones in the sample, around 90% were seen once. The data belong to a study of T cell responses to AZD1222 COVID-19 vaccine. Trimming took 2 bases from V and 1 from J, leaving 16 bases between them. This CDR3 contains 17 residues. Per the germline V gene, CDR1 is SGHRS and CDR2 is YFSETQ. Notes on the study in general: Unmutated regions of variants are reportedly targeted by nearly half of spike-specific TCRs.

The chain has TRBV5-1 and TRBJ1-5, with D possibly TRBD1 on 6 matching bases. This receptor was taken from an adult who received the AZD1222 COVID-19 vaccine. The sequencing here drew on peripheral blood, taken 28 days after the second AZD1222 dose. The CDR3 nucleotides are TGCGCCAGCAGCTTTGAACCGACAGGTGGAAGCAATCAGCCCCAGCATTTT. It is translated as CASSFEPTGGSNQPQHF.